A selection of T cell receptor beta chains follows, all from one sample in a study of blood T cell repertoires in COVID-19. Measured with immunoSEQ multiplex PCR; TCRdb has only the in-frame clones, and not every one. The table lists some 170,000 clones, just over 90% of them singletons. The sample consisted of peripheral blood. These TCRs come from an older woman with COVID-19, enrolled during active disease. CDR3s include the opening cysteine and the closing phenylalanine or tryptophan. Each record gives: V gene, J gene, D gene, CDR3 protein. A D gene is named only where the DNA matches it firmly.

V: TRBV3-1/TRBV3-2
J: TRBJ1-4
D: .
CDR3: CASSQDTTSHEKLFF

V: TRBV5-6
J: TRBJ2-1
D: .
CDR3: CASAQDRRGEQFF

V: TRBV9
J: TRBJ2-3
D: .
CDR3: CASADPRLGGSSTDTQYF

V: TRBV19
J: TRBJ2-7
D: .
CDR3: CASSIRGVNEQYF

V: TRBV7-8
J: TRBJ2-1
D: TRBD1
CDR3: CASSFSGQGNNEQFF

V: TRBV7-2
J: TRBJ2-7
D: .
CDR3: CASSHRGAVSSYEQYF

V: TRBV28
J: TRBJ2-5
D: .
CDR3: CASGVGAQETQYF

V: TRBV6-2/TRBV6-3
J: TRBJ2-7
D: TRBD1
CDR3: CASTPGTGGSYEQYF

V: TRBV10-2
J: TRBJ2-1
D: .
CDR3: CASSQLKSPREEQFF

V: TRBV6-2/TRBV6-3
J: TRBJ1-2
D: .
CDR3: CASSYFRGTGLDGYTF

V: TRBV12-3/TRBV12-4
J: TRBJ1-2
D: .
CDR3: CASSTSGGYTF

V: TRBV27
J: TRBJ1-2
D: .
CDR3: CASRTGTAGGYTF

V: TRBV9
J: TRBJ2-5
D: .
CDR3: CASSESSRETQYF

V: TRBV4-3
J: TRBJ1-4
D: .
CDR3: CASSQWSATNEKLFF

V: TRBV30
J: TRBJ1-6
D: .
CDR3: CAWNQGSSPLHF

V: TRBV5-6
J: TRBJ2-7
D: TRBD1
CDR3: CASSYWDRPAYEQYF

V: TRBV4-2
J: TRBJ1-2
D: .
CDR3: CASSQDGQGYPNYGYTF

V: TRBV5-4
J: TRBJ2-5
D: TRBD2
CDR3: CASSLITGGQETQYF

V: TRBV9
J: TRBJ1-3
D: TRBD1
CDR3: CASSVDLRQGAREGNTIYF

V: TRBV14
J: TRBJ2-3
D: .
CDR3: CASSQGFGGLSDTQYF

V: TRBV11-2
J: TRBJ2-5
D: TRBD2
CDR3: CASSLGGTSIETQYF

V: TRBV6-5
J: TRBJ1-1
D: .
CDR3: CASTARRGAATEAFF

V: TRBV2
J: TRBJ2-3
D: .
CDR3: CASSVLGGRTDTQYF

V: TRBV6-2/TRBV6-3
J: TRBJ1-1
D: .
CDR3: CASSAAGRMTEAFF

V: TRBV3-1/TRBV3-2
J: TRBJ1-6
D: TRBD1
CDR3: CASSRDRVNSPLHF

V: TRBV30
J: TRBJ1-2
D: TRBD1
CDR3: CAWDRGLYGYTF

V: TRBV7-3
J: TRBJ2-3
D: .
CDR3: CASSADRWTDTQYF

V: TRBV25-1
J: TRBJ1-3
D: TRBD1
CDR3: CASSVDRGLGNTIYF

V: TRBV5-1
J: TRBJ2-7
D: TRBD1
CDR3: CASSLAPTGGDGGEQYF

V: TRBV4-2
J: TRBJ2-7
D: TRBD1
CDR3: CASSQDQGQVSTYEQYF

V: TRBV10-3
J: TRBJ1-3
D: .
CDR3: CAISELGQGSSGNTIYF

V: TRBV5-1
J: TRBJ1-5
D: .
CDR3: CASSAESGNQPQHF

V: TRBV11-2
J: TRBJ1-1
D: TRBD1
CDR3: CASSLVYRGRDRTEAFF

V: TRBV7-9
J: TRBJ1-1
D: .
CDR3: CASSRWGGTEAFF

V: TRBV18
J: TRBJ1-1
D: .
CDR3: CASSPAVSEAFF

V: TRBV7-3
J: TRBJ2-7
D: TRBD1
CDR3: CASSSGDRGHEQYF

V: TRBV7-3
J: TRBJ2-3
D: .
CDR3: CASSPDYSSRTDTQYF

V: TRBV7-9
J: TRBJ1-2
D: .
CDR3: CASSSPPEGYTF

V: TRBV5-6
J: TRBJ1-2
D: TRBD1
CDR3: CASSPGTGSANYGYTF

V: TRBV7-7
J: TRBJ1-3
D: .
CDR3: CASSLGVPSSGNTIYF

V: TRBV5-1
J: TRBJ1-1
D: TRBD1
CDR3: CASSLRGTAASNTEAFF

V: TRBV5-1
J: TRBJ1-5
D: TRBD1
CDR3: CASSLGQGANQPQHF

V: TRBV7-2
J: TRBJ1-1
D: .
CDR3: CASSLSVWGRGEAFF

V: TRBV6-4
J: TRBJ1-2
D: .
CDR3: CASTVLGYTF

V: TRBV6-6
J: TRBJ1-1
D: .
CDR3: CASSPSGPQPASNTEAFF

V: TRBV9
J: TRBJ2-2
D: .
CDR3: CASTEKGVTGELFF

V: TRBV3-1/TRBV3-2
J: TRBJ1-6
D: .
CDR3: CASSQEAVSYNSPLHF